The 21 T cell receptor beta chains listed next were all sequenced from one sample in a study of blood T cell repertoires in COVID-19. TCRdb keeps only in-frame clones here, not all; method: immunoSEQ multiplex PCR. In the table there are approximately 200,000 clones, roughly 84% of which are singletons. Sequenced input: PBMCs or T cells enriched from blood (not recorded which). These receptors came from a woman aged 25 to 39 who had recovered from COVID-19.

The rearrangement joins TRBV28 to TRBJ2-7; D possibly corresponds to TRBD2 (6 bases). V was cut by 5 bases and J by 7 bases, with 15 bases left in between. CDR1 MDHEN and CDR2 SYDVKM come from the germline V gene. The CDR3 has 13 residues. The chain's CDR3 is CASSLRGSKEQYF. The DNA of the CDR3 is TGTGCCAGCAGTCTCCGGGGGAGCAAGGAGCAGTACTTC.

This clone was observed once. The rearrangement links TRBV28 to TRBJ2-1, with 9 bases identical to TRBD1. After removal of 1 base from V and 6 bases from J, the junction contained 10 bases not matched to a gene. The CDR3 has 17 residues. Germline values: CDR1 MDHEN, CDR2 SYDVKM. CDR3 protein: CASSLYTGTGIGNEQFF. CDR3 nucleotide sequence: TGTGCCAGCAGTTTATACACCGGGACAGGGATAGGCAATGAGCAGTTCTTC.

The V call is TRBV5-1, the J call TRBJ2-1, with 9 nucleotides matching TRBD2. The ends lost 0 bases at V and 3 bases at J; junction bases unmatched: 7. CDR1 is SGHRS and CDR2 is YFSETQ in the germline V gene. The CDR3 contains 17 residues. The chain's CDR3 is CASSLGRLAGLYNEQFF. CDR3 DNA: TGCGCCAGCAGCTTGGGTCGGCTAGCGGGACTCTACAATGAGCAGTTCTTC.

This chain joins TRBV11-2 and TRBJ2-3; 7 positions agree with TRBD2. Losses at the gene ends were 1 base for V and 4 bases for J; bases not matched to a gene: 2. Germline V gene lookup returns CDR1 SGHAT and CDR2 FQNNGV. CDR3 size: 14 residues. CDR3 region: CASSLVGGADTQYF. The CDR3 nucleotides are TGTGCCAGCAGCTTAGTGGGAGGGGCAGATACGCAGTATTTT.

V usage is TRBV12-3 or TRBV12-4 and J usage is TRBJ1-1, with unresolved D. The CDR3 runs 13 residues. Trimming stripped 4 bases from V and 1 base from J, with 7 bases between. The CDR3 nucleotides are TGTGCCAGCAGTTGGGGAGGGAACACTGAAGCTTTCTTT. It codes for CASSWGGNTEAFF.

The chain employs TRBV18 and TRBJ1-1; possible D gene TRBD1, 5 bases. Looked up from germline, CDR1 is KGHSH and CDR2 is LQKENI. Trimming stripped 3 bases from V and 0 bases from J, with 11 bases between. The CDR3 extends over 15 amino acids. Here the CDR3 DNA reads TGTGCCAGCTCACCTATTGGGGGGATGAACACTGAAGCTTTCTTT. Translating gives CASSPIGGMNTEAFF.

The chain carries TRBV7-8 and TRBJ1-3; D is possibly TRBD1 (5 bases). V lost 1 base and J lost 0, with 16 bases in between. The CDR3 spans 18 residues. Germline V lookup: CDR1 SGHVS, CDR2 FQNEAQ. The DNA of the CDR3 is TGTGCCAGCAGCTTAGGGGGCCCCGGGAGTTCCTCTGGAAACACCATATATTTT. As protein: CASSLGGPGSSSGNTIYF. Complete variable domain (other parts from reference TRBV7-8 and TRBJ1-3): GAGVSQSPRYKVAKRGQDVALRCDPISGHVSLFWYQQALGQGPEFLTYFQNEAQLDKSGLPSDRFFAERPEGSVSTLKIQRTQQEDSAVYLCASSLGGPGSSSGNTIYFGEGSWLTVV.

This clone was observed once. CDR3 nucleotides: TGTGCCAGCAGTGACCAGGGGGCGATCGGTGGCTACACCTTC. Translated: CASSDQGAIGGYTF. The chain is built from TRBV2 and TRBJ1-2, with 8 positions matching TRBD1. J gave up 7 bases and V 3 bases, and 7 bases lay outside the gene matches. Germline values: CDR1 SNHLY, CDR2 FYNNEI. The CDR3 is 14 residues long.

V and J are TRBV28 and TRBJ1-5; 8 positions match TRBD1. The CDR3 is made up of 15 amino acids. V lost 6 bases and J lost 4; bases outside the gene matches: 8. Germline V gene data show CDR1 as MDHEN and CDR2 as SYDVKM. CDR3: CASSGQGGGNQPQHF. The CDR3 DNA is TGTGCCAGCAGCGGACAGGGAGGAGGGAATCAGCCCCAGCATTTT.

The chain has TRBV7-3 and TRBJ2-3; the D is unclear. Trimming took 6 bases from V and 1 from J, leaving 14 bases between them. The CDR3 loop spans 15 amino acids. CDR1 SGHTA and CDR2 FQGTGA come from the germline V gene. The CDR3, as DNA: TGTGCCAGCAGTCGCCTCGGAGCAGGCACAGATACGCAGTATTTT. Amino acids: CASSRLGAGTDTQYF. The full variable domain, completed using reference TRBV7-3 and TRBJ2-3, is GAGVSQTPSNKVTEKGKYVELRCDPISGHTALYWYRQSLGQGPEFLIYFQGTGAADDSGLPNDRFFAVRPEGSVSTLKIQRTERGDSAVYLCASSRLGAGTDTQYFGPGTRLTVL.

The chain uses TRBV2 and TRBJ1-4, with 10 bases fitting TRBD1. The length of the CDR3 is 15 residues. CDR1 is SNHLY, CDR2 FYNNEI, per germline. V shed 6 bases, J shed 7 bases, and the junction held 8 bases outside the gene matches. Here the CDR3 reads CASRPWTGGGEKLFF. In DNA, the CDR3 is TGTGCCAGCAGACCTTGGACAGGGGGGGGTGAAAAACTGTTTTTT.

V gene TRBV19 combines with J gene TRBJ2-5; 7 bases map to TRBD2. CDR3 size: 16 residues. Looked up from germline, CDR1 is LNHDA and CDR2 is SQIVND (reference sequence). Trimming removed 7 bases from V and 4 bases from J; junction bases left unmatched: 15. CDR3 sequence (DNA): TGTGCCAGTATGCGCTTGATCGGCGGGAGCGCAGAGACCCAGTACTTC. It yields the protein CASMRLIGGSAETQYF. Combining the CDR3 with reference TRBV19 and TRBJ2-5 gives the whole variable domain DGGITQSPKYLFRKEGQNVTLSCEQNLNHDAMYWYRQDPGQGLRLIYYSQIVNDFQKGDIAEGYSVSREKKESFPLTVTSAQKNPTAFYLCASMRLIGGSAETQYFGPGTRLLVL.

This clone was observed once. J is TRBJ2-2 and V is TRBV5-4, with a possible D match to TRBD2 (5 bases). The CDR3 spans 13 residues. CDR1 is SGHNT, CDR2 YYREEE, per germline (reference sequence). Trimming removed 4 bases at V and 6 bases at J, with 10 bases between. The CDR3 reads CASSPELAGELFF. CDR3 sequence (DNA): TGTGCCAGCAGCCCTGAACTAGCCGGGGAGCTGTTTTTT.

Points on this clone: The same CDR3 also results from other DNA sequences found in this sample. The chain recombines TRBV2 with TRBJ1-1; 7 bases fit TRBD1. After removal of 6 bases from V and 1 base from J, the junction contained 2 bases not matched to a gene. The CDR3 is made up of 13 amino acids. The germline CDR1 and CDR2 sequences are SNHLY and FYNNEI. The CDR3 coding sequence is TGTGCCAGCAGCCGACAGGGGAACACTGAAGCTTTCTTT. This encodes CASSRQGNTEAFF.

The genes are TRBV14 and TRBJ1-1, with 8 bases matching TRBD1. The CDR3 sequence is 15 residues long. V gave up 0 bases and J gave up 3 bases; unmatched junction bases: 3. Germline assignment: CDR1 SGHDN and CDR2 FVKESK. The CDR3 DNA follows: TGTGCCAGCAGCCAAGAACCAGGGGGCTACACTGAAGCTTTCTTT. Its translation: CASSQEPGGYTEAFF.

This CDR3 reads CASSVSGTTRRNEQFF. In nucleotides, the CDR3 is TGTGCCAGCAGTGTATCCGGGACTACTAGGCGCAATGAGCAGTTCTTC. The chain employs TRBV6-4 and TRBJ2-1, with 7 bases lining up with TRBD2. Germline CDR1 MRHNA, CDR2 SNTAGT. The CDR3 consists of 16 residues. Trimming at V came to 4 bases and at J to 6 bases, leaving 12 bases not matched to a gene.

The genes are TRBV25-1 and TRBJ2-3, with TRBD2 matching over 9 bases. This CDR3 spans 15 amino acids. The germline CDR1 and CDR2 sequences are MGHDK and SYGVNS. V was clipped by 2 bases and J by 6 bases; unmatched bases: 6. The CDR3 nucleotides read TGTGCCAGCAGTGAAAGCGGGGGGCCGGCTGATACGCAGTATTTT. Its translation is CASSESGGPADTQYF.

The V gene is TRBV7-9, the J gene TRBJ2-7; D remains ambiguous. This CDR3 is 11 amino acids long. Germline V gives CDR1 SEHNR, CDR2 FQNEAQ (reference sequence). Trimming stripped 7 bases from V and 3 bases from J, with 7 bases between. The CDR3 protein is CASNDNYEQYF. The CDR3 region has the DNA TGTGCCAGCAATGACAACTACGAGCAGTACTTC.

The chain recombines TRBV7-9 with TRBJ2-5; a weak D match, TRBD2 (6 bases). The V end lost 8 bases, the J end lost 4 bases, and 14 bases lay between the germline ends. From germline, CDR1 is SEHNR and CDR2 FQNEAQ (reference sequence). The CDR3 is 13 residues long. In DNA, the CDR3 is TGTGCCAGCTCACGGAGGGTAGGAGAGACCCAGTACTTC. Residues: CASSRRVGETQYF. The full variable domain, rest sourced from reference TRBV7-9 and TRBJ2-5, is DTGVSQNPRHKITKRGQNVTFRCDPISEHNRLYWYRQTLGQGPEFLTYFQNEAQLEKSRLLSDRFSAERPKGSFSTLEIQRTEQGDSAMYLCASSRRVGETQYFGPGTRLLVL.

The CDR3 here is CATSTQGPGETQYF. CDR3 nucleotide sequence: TGTGCCACCAGCACTCAGGGGCCGGGAGAGACCCAGTACTTC. J is TRBJ2-5 and V is TRBV15; TRBD1 might be the D (6 bases). The V gene lost 4 bases and the J gene lost 4 bases, with 13 bases spanning the gap. The CDR3 consists of 14 residues. Germline V lookup: CDR1 LNHNV, CDR2 YYDKDF (reference sequence).

The rearrangement joins TRBV2 to TRBJ1-1; tentative D call: TRBD1 (5 bases). Germline lookup yields CDR1 SNHLY and CDR2 FYNNEI. Trimming stripped 6 bases from V and 8 bases from J, with 19 bases between. The CDR3 loop spans 14 amino acids. The CDR3 region has the DNA TGTGCCAGCAGCGGTCCGTTAACAGGAGAAGAAGCTTTCTTT. It translates to CASSGPLTGEEAFF.